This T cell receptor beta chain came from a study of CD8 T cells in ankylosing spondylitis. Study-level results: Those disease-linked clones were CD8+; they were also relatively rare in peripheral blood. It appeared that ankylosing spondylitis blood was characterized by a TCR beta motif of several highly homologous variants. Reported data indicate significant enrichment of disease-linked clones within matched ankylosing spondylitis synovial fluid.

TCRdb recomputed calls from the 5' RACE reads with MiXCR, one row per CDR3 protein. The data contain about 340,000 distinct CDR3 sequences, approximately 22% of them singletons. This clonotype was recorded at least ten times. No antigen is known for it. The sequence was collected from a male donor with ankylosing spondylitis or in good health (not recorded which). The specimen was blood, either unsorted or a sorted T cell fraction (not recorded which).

The chain's CDR3 is CSVQHRGYNEQFF. The CDR3 nucleotides are TGCAGCGTTCAACATCGAGGCTACAATGAGCAGTTCTTC. The chain employs TRBV29-1 and TRBJ2-1; D not certain. The germline V gene encodes CDR1 SQVTM and CDR2 ANQGSEA. V was cut by 5 bases and J by 3 bases, with 11 bases left in between. This CDR3 contains 13 residues.